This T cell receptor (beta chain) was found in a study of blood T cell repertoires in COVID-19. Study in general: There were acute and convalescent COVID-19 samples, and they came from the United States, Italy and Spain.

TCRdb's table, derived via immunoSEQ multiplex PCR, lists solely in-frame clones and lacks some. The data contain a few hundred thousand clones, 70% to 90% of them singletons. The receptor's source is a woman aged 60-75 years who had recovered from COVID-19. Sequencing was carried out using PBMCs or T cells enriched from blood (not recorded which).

Here the CDR3 reads CASFSWDSSQPQHF. CDR3 in DNA: TGTGCCAGCTTCTCTTGGGACAGCTCGCAGCCCCAGCATTTT. The chain carries TRBV6-6 and TRBJ1-5, with 7 bases identical to TRBD1. The CDR3 has 14 residues. Germline V gene lookup returns CDR1 MNHNY and CDR2 SVGAGI (reference sequence). The trim removed 8 bases at V and 7 bases at J, leaving 11 bases unmatched.